The 11 T cell receptor beta chains below were found in one sample sequenced in a study of OX40 agonist ivuxolimab in advanced cancers. Profiled with immunoSEQ multiplex PCR; TCRdb holds only in-frame clones, not every one. Counted here are 50,000 to 75,000 clones, roughly four fifths occurring once; the ten biggest clones make up less than 3.5%. The sequencing used CD4+ or CD8+ T cells sorted from blood, collected in a trial of the OX40 agonist ivuxolimab. Source of these receptors: an adult with an advanced solid tumor such as melanoma, head and neck, liver or kidney cancer.

The gene calls are TRBV30 and TRBJ2-3; TRBD2 matches at 9 bases. Germline V gives CDR1 GTSNPN, CDR2 SVGIG (reference sequence). J was trimmed by 2 bases and V by 3 bases; bases with no gene match: 9. The CDR3 extends over 16 amino acids. CDR3 sequence (DNA): TGTGCCTGGAGCCCTGGCGGGGGGGGGAACACAGATACGCAGTATTTT. Translated, it gives CAWSPGGGGNTDTQYF.

Here the CDR3 DNA reads TGTGCCAGCAGGTTAACAGGGAGCACAGATACGCAGTATTTT. It encodes CASRLTGSTDTQYF. This chain connects TRBV6-6 to TRBJ2-3; D perhaps matches TRBD1 (6 bases). Germline assignment: CDR1 MNHNY and CDR2 SVGAGI (reference sequence). CDR3 length equals 14 residues. Trimming stripped 6 bases from V and 0 bases from J, with 10 bases between.

DNA of the CDR3: TGTGCCAGCAGCTCGGACCCGTCCTACGAGCAGTACTTC. This encodes CASSSDPSYEQYF. J is TRBJ2-7 and V is TRBV7-2; D is uncertain. CDR3 length equals 13 residues. Trimming stripped 4 bases from V and 1 base from J, with 8 bases between. CDR1 SGHTA and CDR2 FQGNSA come from the germline V gene.

The chain couples TRBV6-1 to TRBJ2-1, with D perhaps TRBD2 (7 bases). This CDR3 is built from 14 residues. With 7 bases removed from V and 9 bases from J, the gap between germline ends came to 19 bases. Germline CDR1 reads MNHNS; CDR2 reads SASEGT. CDR3 sequence reads: CASNGRGGYREQFF. CDR3 DNA: TGTGCCAGCAATGGGAGGGGGGGCTATCGTGAGCAGTTCTTC.

This clone was detected only once. The V gene is TRBV6-5, the J gene TRBJ2-5, with unresolved D. This CDR3 contains 16 residues. Germline assignment: CDR1 MNHEY and CDR2 SVGAGI. Deletions cut 0 bases from V and 1 base from J, with 12 bases between. The CDR3 DNA follows: TGTGCCAGCAGTTACTCGAACACGGTCGCCCAAGAGACCCAGTACTTC. It translates to CASSYSNTVAQETQYF.

Worth noting for this clone: The junction shows a germline mismatch at one end, possibly a read error. The genes are TRBV7-2 and TRBJ1-1; D not certain. Germline V gives CDR1 SGHTA, CDR2 FQGNSA. The CDR3 loop spans 14 amino acids. The CDR3 here is CASSSSSLKTEAFF. CDR3 DNA: TGTGCCAGCAGCTCTTCATCCTTGAAGACTGAAGCTTTCTTT. Based on the CDR3 plus reference TRBV7-2 and TRBJ1-1, the full variable domain is GAGVSQSPSNKVTEKGKDVELRCDPISGHTALYWYRQSLGQGLEFLIYFQGNSAPDKSGLPSDRFSAERTGGSVSTLTIQRTQQEDSAVYLCASSSSSLKTEAFFGQGTRLTVV.

The gene calls are TRBV6-1 and TRBJ1-3, with D possibly TRBD1 on 5 matching bases. CDR1 MNHNS and CDR2 SASEGT come from the germline V gene. The CDR3 totals 14 residues. V was pared by 8 bases and J by 2 bases, with 13 bases between. The CDR3 spells CASSILGAGNTIYF. CDR3 DNA sequence: TGTGCCAGCTCCATACTGGGGGCTGGAAACACCATATATTTT.

The chain couples TRBV19 to TRBJ1-1; the match to TRBD1 covers 8 bases. Germline V CDR1 and CDR2: LNHDA, SQIVND (reference sequence). V was clipped by 4 bases and J by 4 bases; unmatched bases: 2. The CDR3 has 13 residues. This CDR3 is CASSRQGATEAFF. The CDR3 bases are TGTGCCAGTAGTAGGCAGGGGGCCACTGAAGCTTTCTTT.

The chain recombines TRBV6-6 with TRBJ1-5; perhaps TRBD1 as D (6 bases). The germline V gene encodes CDR1 MNHNY and CDR2 SVGAGI (reference sequence). The CDR3 has 12 amino acids. Trimming removed 6 bases at V and 11 bases at J, with 14 bases between. The DNA for the CDR3 is TGTGCCAGCAGCCCACAGGGTTTGGCCCAGCATTTT. Residues: CASSPQGLAQHF.

V and J are TRBV7-9 and TRBJ1-1; 7 bases fit TRBD1. This CDR3 has 13 amino acids. Germline V CDR1 and CDR2: SEHNR, FQNEAQ (reference sequence). J lost 1 base, V lost 8 bases, and 4 bases had no gene match. The CDR3 sequence is CASGGQANTEAFF. Here the CDR3 DNA reads TGTGCCAGCGGCGGACAGGCGAACACTGAAGCTTTCTTT.

The table lists this clone with a few counts. V gene TRBV5-4 combines with J gene TRBJ2-5; perhaps D is TRBD1 or TRBD2 (5 bases each). Between the trimmed V and J ends, which lost 4 bases and 5 bases, there was a span of 15 bases. The CDR3 is 14 residues long. Germline loops: CDR1 SGHNT, CDR2 YYREEE (reference sequence). The CDR3 DNA reads as TGTGCCAGCAGCCTGGGGGAAGGGCTGGAGACCCAGTACTTC. Its translation: CASSLGEGLETQYF.